The clone carrying this T cell receptor beta chain turned up a few times. Its antigen is still unknown. Unique molecular identifiers were built into the TCRbeta library. TCRdb reprocessed the PCR reads with MiXCR, giving one entry per CDR3 protein. This table has around 960,000 distinct CDR3 sequences, about 29% appearing once. The source of the sample is a study of T-cell reconstitution after alpha-beta-depleted transplantation in children. Trimming at V came to 5 bases and at J to 7 bases, leaving 9 bases not matched to a gene. The CDR3 is 14 amino acids. Germline lookup yields CDR1 MNHEY and CDR2 SMNVEV (reference sequence). Study conclusions and caveats: The authors attributed T-cell counts and diversity one year after transplant mostly to newly produced T cells. Roughly two months post-transplant, alpha-beta T cells reportedly originated from several hundred graft clones that had expanded.

The receptor's source is a boy under two years old who had a stem cell transplant for SCID, so the T cells may come from the graft donor. The sequencing used PBMCs, mostly from graft donor cells, collected 360 days after TCRalphabeta/CD19-depleted stem cell transplant. The V call is TRBV27, the J call TRBJ2-7; 9 bases fit TRBD2. The CDR3 is CASSPRGGAREQYF. The CDR3 DNA reads as TGTGCCAGCAGTCCCCGCGGGGGGGCACGGGAGCAGTACTTC.